Presented here are 2 T cell receptor beta chains from one specimen sequenced in a study of blood T cell repertoires in COVID-19. TCRdb's copy holds only in-frame clones and misses some; the assay was immunoSEQ multiplex PCR. This table holds 52,000 or so clones, roughly 80% found once. Sample: peripheral blood. These receptors were collected from a man in his 70s with active COVID-19.

The gene calls are TRBV28 and TRBJ1-1, with a weak D call TRBD1 (5 bases). CDR1 and CDR2 from the germline V gene are MDHEN and SYDVKM. The CDR3 sequence is 14 residues long. Trimming removed 3 bases at V and 2 bases at J, with 10 bases between. CDR3 DNA sequence: TGTGCCAGCAGTTTTGGGGGGTCCAACACTGAAGCTTTCTTT. Encoded protein: CASSFGGSNTEAFF.

The gene calls are TRBV10-2 and TRBJ2-2, with 11 nucleotides matching TRBD2. The V segment lost 4 bases and the J segment 4 bases; nucleotides outside the gene matches: 5. This CDR3 is 16 amino acids long. Germline CDR1 and CDR2: WSHSY and SAAADI. The CDR3 coding sequence is TGCGCCAGCAGTGTTAGTCTAGCGGGGGGCACCGGGGAGCTGTTTTTT. Protein: CASSVSLAGGTGELFF.